This T cell receptor (beta chain) was retrieved from a study of control samples from healthy donors and cancer patients. This table comes from immunoSEQ multiplex PCR, and its TCRdb copy is limited to in-frame clones, with some not included. The repertoire has some 57,000 clones, approximately 95% of them found once; the top ten carry about 1.9%. Germline V gives CDR1 MDHEN, CDR2 SYDVKM. The CDR3 spans 15 residues. Trimming cost V 3 bases and J 5 bases, with 14 bases left between them. The rearrangement joins TRBV28 to TRBJ2-1, with D tentatively TRBD2 (5 bases). The source of this sequence is a woman under 40 in good health. Sequences were obtained from blood. The CDR3 region is CASSFRLAEHNEQFF. CDR3 bases: TGTGCCAGCAGTTTCCGGCTAGCAGAACACAATGAGCAGTTCTTC.